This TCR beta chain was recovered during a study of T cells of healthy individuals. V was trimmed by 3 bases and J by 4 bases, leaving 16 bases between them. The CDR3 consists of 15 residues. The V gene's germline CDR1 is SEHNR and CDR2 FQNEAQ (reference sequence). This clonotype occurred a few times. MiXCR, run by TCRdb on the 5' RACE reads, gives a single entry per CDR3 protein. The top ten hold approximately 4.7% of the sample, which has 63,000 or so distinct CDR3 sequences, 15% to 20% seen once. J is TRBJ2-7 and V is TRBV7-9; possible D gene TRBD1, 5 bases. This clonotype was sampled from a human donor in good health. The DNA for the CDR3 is TGTGCCAGCAGCTTCCAGACAGATTCTTTTTACGAGCAGTACTTC. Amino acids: CASSFQTDSFYEQYF.